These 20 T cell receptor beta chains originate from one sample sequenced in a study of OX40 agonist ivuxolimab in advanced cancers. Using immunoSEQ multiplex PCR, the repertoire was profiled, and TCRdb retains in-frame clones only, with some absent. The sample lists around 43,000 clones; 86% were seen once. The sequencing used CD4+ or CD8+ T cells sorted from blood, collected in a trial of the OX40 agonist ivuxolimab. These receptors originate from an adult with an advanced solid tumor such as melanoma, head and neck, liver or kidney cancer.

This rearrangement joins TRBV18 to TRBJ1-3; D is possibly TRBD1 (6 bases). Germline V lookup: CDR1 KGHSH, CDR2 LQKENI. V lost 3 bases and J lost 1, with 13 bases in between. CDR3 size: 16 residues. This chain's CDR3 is CASSPVNRASGNTIYF. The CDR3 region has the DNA TGTGCCAGCTCACCCGTCAACAGGGCTTCTGGAAACACCATATATTTT. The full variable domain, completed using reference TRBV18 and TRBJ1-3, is NAGVMQNPRHLVRRRGQEARLRCSPMKGHSHVYWYRQLPEEGLKFMVYLQKENIIDESGMPKERFSAEFPKEGPSILRIQQVVRGDSAAYFCASSPVNRASGNTIYFGEGSWLTVV.

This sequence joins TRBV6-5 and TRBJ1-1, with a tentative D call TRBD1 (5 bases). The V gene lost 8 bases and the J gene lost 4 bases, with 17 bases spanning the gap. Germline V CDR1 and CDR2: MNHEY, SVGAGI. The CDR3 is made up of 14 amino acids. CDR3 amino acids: CASSQLVGGTEAFF. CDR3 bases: TGTGCCAGCTCTCAACTAGTGGGGGGCACTGAAGCTTTCTTT.

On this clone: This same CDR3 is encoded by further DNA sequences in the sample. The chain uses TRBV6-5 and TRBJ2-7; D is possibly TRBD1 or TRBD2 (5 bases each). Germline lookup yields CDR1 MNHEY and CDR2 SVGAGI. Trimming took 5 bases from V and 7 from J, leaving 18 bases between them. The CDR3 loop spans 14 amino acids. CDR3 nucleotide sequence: TGTGCCAGCAGTCTGGGGCTCCTACCGGGGGAGCAGTACTTC. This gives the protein CASSLGLLPGEQYF.

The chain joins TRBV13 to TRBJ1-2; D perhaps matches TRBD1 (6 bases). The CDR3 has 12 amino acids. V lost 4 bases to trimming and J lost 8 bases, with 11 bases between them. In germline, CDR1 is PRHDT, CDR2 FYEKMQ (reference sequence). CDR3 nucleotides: TGTGCCAGCAGCTGGGGAACAGGGGGCTACACCTTC. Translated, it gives CASSWGTGGYTF.

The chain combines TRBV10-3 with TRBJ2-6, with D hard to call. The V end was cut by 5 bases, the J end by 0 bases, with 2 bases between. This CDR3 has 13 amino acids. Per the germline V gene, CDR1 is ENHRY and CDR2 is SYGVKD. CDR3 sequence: CAISYSGANVLTF. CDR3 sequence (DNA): TGTGCCATCAGTTACTCTGGGGCCAACGTCCTGACTTTC.

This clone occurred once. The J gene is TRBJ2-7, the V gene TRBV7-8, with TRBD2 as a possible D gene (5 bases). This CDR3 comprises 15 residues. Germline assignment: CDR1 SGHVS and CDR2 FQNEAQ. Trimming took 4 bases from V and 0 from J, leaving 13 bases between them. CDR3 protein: CASSWGTGISYEQYF. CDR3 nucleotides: TGTGCCAGCAGCTGGGGTACGGGGATCTCCTACGAGCAGTACTTC.

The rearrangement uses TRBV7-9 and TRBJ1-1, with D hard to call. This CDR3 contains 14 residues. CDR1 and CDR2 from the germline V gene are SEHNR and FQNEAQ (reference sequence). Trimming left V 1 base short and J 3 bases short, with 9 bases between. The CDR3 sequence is CASSLGGLYTEAFF. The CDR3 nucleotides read TGTGCCAGCAGCTTAGGAGGATTGTACACTGAAGCTTTCTTT.

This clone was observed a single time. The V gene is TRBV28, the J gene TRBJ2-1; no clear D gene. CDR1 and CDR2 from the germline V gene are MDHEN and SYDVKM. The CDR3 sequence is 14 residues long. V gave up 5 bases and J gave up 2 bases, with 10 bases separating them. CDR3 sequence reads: CASSQGLAYNEQFF. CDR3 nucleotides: TGTGCCAGCAGTCAAGGGCTTGCCTACAATGAGCAGTTCTTC.

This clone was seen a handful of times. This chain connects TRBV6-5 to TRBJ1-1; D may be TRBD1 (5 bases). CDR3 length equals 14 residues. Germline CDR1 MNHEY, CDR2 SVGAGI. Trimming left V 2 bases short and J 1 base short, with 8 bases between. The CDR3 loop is CASSYGQGNTEAFF. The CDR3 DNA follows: TGTGCCAGCAGTTACGGGCAGGGGAACACTGAAGCTTTCTTT.

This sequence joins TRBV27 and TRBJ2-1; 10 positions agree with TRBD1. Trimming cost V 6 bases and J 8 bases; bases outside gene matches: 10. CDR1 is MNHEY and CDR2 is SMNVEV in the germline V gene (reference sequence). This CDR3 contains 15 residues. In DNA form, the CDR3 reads TGTGCCAGCAGCCCCGGGGACAGGGGCAGGGATGAGCAGTTCTTC. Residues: CASSPGDRGRDEQFF.

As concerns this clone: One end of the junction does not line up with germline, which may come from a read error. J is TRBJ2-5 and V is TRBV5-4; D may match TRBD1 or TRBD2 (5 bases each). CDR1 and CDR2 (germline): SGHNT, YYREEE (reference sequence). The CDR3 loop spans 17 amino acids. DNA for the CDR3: TGTGCCAGCAGCCGCCTTCCTGGGACCCGTGGAGAAGAGTCCCAGTACTTC. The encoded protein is CASSRLPGTRGEESQYF.

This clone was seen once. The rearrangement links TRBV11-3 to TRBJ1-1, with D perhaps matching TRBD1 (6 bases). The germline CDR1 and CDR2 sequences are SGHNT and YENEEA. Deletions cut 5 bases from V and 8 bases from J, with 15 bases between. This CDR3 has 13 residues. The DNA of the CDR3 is TGTGCCAGCAGCCAAGCCCCGGGGGCCGAAGCTTTCTTT. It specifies CASSQAPGAEAFF.

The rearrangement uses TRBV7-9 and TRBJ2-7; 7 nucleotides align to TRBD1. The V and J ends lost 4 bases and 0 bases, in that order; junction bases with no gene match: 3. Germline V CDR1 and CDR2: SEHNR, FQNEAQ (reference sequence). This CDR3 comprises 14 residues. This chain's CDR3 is CASSSWDSSYEQYF. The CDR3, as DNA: TGTGCCAGCAGCTCCTGGGACAGCTCCTACGAGCAGTACTTC.

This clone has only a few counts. CDR3 bases: TGTGCCAGCAGTCCCGGGGGGGCACCTAATGAAAAACTGTTTTTT. This translates into CASSPGGAPNEKLFF. This chain joins TRBV6-5 and TRBJ1-4, with D possibly TRBD1 on 6 matching bases. V was trimmed by 5 bases and J by 3 bases, leaving 13 bases between them. The CDR3 sequence is 15 residues long. CDR1 MNHEY and CDR2 SVGAGI come from the germline V gene.

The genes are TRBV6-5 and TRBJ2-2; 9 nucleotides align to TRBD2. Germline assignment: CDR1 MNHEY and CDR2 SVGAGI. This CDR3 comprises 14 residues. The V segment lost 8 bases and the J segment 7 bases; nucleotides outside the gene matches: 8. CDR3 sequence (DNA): TGTGCCAGCGCGGCGGGGGGGCCGATCGGGGAGCTGTTTTTT. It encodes CASAAGGPIGELFF.

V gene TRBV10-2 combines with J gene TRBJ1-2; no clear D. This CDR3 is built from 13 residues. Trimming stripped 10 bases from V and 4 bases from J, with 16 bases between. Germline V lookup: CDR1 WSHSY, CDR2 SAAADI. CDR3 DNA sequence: TGCGCCACCTCCGACGGTCTATCCTATGGCTACACCTTC. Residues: CATSDGLSYGYTF.

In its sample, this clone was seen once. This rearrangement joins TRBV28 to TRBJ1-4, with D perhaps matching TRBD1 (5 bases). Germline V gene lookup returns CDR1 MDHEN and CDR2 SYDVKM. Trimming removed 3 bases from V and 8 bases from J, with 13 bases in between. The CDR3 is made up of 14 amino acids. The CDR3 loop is CASSFGQGIEKLFF. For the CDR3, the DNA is TGTGCCAGCAGTTTTGGGCAGGGAATCGAAAAACTGTTTTTT.

CDR3 in amino acids: CASSSRQGAMTGELFF. CDR3 nucleotide sequence: TGTGCCAGCAGCTCTCGACAGGGGGCAATGACCGGGGAGCTGTTTTTT. The J gene is TRBJ2-2, the V gene TRBV7-6; 10 bases match TRBD1. The CDR3 totals 16 residues. The V gene's germline CDR1 is SGHVS and CDR2 FNYEAQ. Unmatched junction bases numbered 7, after V lost 4 bases and J lost 5 bases.

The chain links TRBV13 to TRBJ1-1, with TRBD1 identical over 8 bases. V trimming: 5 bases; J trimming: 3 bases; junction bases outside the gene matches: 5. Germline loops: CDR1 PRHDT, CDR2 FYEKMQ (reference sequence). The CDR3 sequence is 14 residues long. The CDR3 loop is CASSLPQGDTEAFF. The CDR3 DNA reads TGTGCCAGCAGCCTCCCACAGGGGGACACTGAAGCTTTCTTT.

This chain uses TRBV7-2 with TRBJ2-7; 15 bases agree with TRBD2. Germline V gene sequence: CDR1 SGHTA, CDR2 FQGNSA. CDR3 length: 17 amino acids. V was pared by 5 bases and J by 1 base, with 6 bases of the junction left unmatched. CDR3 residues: CASSAGTSGGRSYEQYF. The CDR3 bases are TGTGCCAGCAGCGCCGGGACTAGCGGGGGGAGGTCCTACGAGCAGTACTTC.